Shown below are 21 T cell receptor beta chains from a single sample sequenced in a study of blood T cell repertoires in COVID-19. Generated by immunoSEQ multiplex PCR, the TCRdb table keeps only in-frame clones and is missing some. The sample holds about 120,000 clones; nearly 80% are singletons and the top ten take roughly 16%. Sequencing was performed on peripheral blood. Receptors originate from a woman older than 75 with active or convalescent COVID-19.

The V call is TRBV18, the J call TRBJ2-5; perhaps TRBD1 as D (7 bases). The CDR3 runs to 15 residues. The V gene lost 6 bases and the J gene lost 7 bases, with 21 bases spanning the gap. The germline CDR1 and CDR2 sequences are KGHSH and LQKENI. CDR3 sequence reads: CASSPSEGAQGTQYF. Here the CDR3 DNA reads TGTGCCAGCTCGCCCTCGGAGGGGGCGCAGGGGACCCAGTACTTC.

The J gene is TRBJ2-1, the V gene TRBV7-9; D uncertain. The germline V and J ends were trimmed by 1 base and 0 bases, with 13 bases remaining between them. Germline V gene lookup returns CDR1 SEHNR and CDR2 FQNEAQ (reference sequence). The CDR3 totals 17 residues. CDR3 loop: CASSLVPPFSSYNEQFF. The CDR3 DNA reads TGTGCCAGCAGCTTAGTCCCCCCTTTCAGCTCCTACAATGAGCAGTTCTTC.

CDR3 amino acids: CASSQDPSGLAGSYNEQFF. CDR3 coding DNA: TGTGCCAGCAGCCAAGATCCCTCGGGACTAGCGGGTTCCTACAATGAGCAGTTCTTC. The rearrangement links TRBV3-1 (or the pseudogene TRBV3-2) to TRBJ2-1; 12 bases are shared with TRBD2. J gave up 1 base and V 0 bases, and 7 bases lay outside the gene matches. This CDR3 is built from 19 residues. Germline CDR1 LGHDT, CDR2 YNNKEL (reference sequence).

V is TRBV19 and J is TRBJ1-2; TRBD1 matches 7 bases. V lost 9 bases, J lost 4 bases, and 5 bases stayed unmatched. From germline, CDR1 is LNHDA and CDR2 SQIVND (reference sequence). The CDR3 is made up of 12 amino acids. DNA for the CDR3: TGTGCCAGCCGGGGACAGCCCTATGGCTACACCTTC. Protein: CASRGQPYGYTF.

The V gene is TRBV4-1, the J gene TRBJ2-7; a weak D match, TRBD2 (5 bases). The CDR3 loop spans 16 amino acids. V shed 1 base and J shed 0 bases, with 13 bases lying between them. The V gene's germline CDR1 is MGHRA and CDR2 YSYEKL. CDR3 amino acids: CASSQGGLPSSYEQYF. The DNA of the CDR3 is TGCGCCAGCAGCCAAGGAGGGCTCCCGAGCTCCTACGAGCAGTACTTC.

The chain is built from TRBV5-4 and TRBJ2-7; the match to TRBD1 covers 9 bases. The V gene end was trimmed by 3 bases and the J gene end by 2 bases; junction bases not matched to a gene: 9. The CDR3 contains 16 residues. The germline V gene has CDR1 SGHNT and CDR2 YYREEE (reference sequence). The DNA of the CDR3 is TGTGCCAGCAGCTCCTTAGGACAGGGGTTTACCTACGAGCAGTACTTC. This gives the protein CASSSLGQGFTYEQYF.

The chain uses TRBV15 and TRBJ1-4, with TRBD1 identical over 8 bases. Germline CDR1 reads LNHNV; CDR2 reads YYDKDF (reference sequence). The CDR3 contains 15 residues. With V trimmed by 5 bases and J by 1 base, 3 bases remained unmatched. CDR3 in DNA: TGTGCCACCAGCTTCGGACAGGGAACTAATGAAAAACTGTTTTTT. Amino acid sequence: CATSFGQGTNEKLFF.

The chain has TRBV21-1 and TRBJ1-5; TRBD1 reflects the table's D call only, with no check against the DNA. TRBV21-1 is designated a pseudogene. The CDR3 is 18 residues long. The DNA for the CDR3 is TGTGCCAGCAGCAAAGCGCGTACTCCGGGACAGGGCGATCAGCCCCAGCATTTT. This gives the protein CASSKARTPGQGDQPQHF.

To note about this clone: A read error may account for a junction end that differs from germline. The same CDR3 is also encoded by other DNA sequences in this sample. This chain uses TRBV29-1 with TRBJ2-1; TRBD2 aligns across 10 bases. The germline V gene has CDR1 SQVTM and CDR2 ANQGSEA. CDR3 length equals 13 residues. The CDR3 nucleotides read TGCAGCATCGGACTAGCGGAACACAATAAGCAGTTCTTC. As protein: CSIGLAEHNKQFF.

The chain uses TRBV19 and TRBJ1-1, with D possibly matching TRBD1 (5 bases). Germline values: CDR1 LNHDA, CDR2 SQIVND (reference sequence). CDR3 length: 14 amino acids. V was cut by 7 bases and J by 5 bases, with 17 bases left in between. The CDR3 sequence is CASTRTGGVTEAFF. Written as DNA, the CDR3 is TGTGCCAGTACGAGAACGGGGGGGGTGACTGAAGCTTTCTTT.

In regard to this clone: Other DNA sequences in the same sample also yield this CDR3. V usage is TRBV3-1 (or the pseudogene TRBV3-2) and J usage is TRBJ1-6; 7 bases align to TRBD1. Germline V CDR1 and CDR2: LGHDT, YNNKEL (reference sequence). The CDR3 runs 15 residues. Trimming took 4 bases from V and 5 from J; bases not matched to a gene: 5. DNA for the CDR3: TGTGCCAGCAGCCCGAGGGGGCAGGATAATTCACCCCTCCACTTT. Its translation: CASSPRGQDNSPLHF.

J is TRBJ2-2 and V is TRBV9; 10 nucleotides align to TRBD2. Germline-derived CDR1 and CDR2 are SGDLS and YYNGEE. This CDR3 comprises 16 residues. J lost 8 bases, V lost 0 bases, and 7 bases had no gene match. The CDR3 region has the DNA TGTGCCAGCAGCGTAGTGGCTAGCGGGAGCTCGGGGGAGCTGTTTTTT. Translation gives CASSVVASGSSGELFF.

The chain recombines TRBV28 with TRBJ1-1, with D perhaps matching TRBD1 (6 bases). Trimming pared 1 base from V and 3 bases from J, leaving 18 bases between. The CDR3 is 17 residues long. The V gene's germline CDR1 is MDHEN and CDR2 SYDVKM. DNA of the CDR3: TGTGCCAGCAGTTTATCTGTTTGGGTGACAGGCCACACTGAAGCTTTCTTT. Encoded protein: CASSLSVWVTGHTEAFF.

In DNA, the CDR3 is TGTGCCAGCAGCCCCTCCCTTTTTGTAGATACGCAGTATTTT. It encodes CASSPSLFVDTQYF. This sequence joins TRBV6-5 and TRBJ2-3; D not certain. The CDR3 is made up of 14 amino acids. Trimming took off 6 bases at V and 5 bases at J, with 15 bases between the two ends. Germline assignment: CDR1 MNHEY and CDR2 SVGAGI.

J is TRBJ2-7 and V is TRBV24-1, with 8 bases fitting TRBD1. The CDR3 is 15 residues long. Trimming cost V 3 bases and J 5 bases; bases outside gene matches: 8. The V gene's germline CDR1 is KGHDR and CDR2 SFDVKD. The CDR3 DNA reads TGTGCCACCAGTGATCCCAGGACAGGGAACCACGAGCAGTACTTC. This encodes CATSDPRTGNHEQYF.

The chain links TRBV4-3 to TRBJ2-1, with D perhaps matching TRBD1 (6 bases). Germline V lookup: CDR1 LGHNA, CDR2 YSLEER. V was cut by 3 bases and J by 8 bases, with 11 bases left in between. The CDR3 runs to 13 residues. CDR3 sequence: CASSQATGDEQFF. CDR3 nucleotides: TGCGCCAGCAGCCAGGCGACAGGAGATGAGCAGTTCTTC.

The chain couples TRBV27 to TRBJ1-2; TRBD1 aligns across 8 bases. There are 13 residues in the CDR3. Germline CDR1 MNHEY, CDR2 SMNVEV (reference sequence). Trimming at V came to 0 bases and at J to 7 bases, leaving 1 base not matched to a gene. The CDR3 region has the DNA TGTGCCAGCAGTTTATCGACAGGGGCTGGCTACACCTTC. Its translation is CASSLSTGAGYTF.

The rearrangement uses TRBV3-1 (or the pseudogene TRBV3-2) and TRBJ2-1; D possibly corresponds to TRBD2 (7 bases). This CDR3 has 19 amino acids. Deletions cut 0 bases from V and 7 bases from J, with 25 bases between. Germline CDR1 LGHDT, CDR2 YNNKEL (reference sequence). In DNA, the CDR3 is TGTGCCAGCAGCCAAGATCCACCTGATGGACTAGGGGGGTGGAATGAGCAGTTCTTC. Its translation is CASSQDPPDGLGGWNEQFF.

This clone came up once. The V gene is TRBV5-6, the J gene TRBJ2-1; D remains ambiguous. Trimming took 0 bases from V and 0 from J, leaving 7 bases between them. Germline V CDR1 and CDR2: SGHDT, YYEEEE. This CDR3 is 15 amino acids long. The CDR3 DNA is TGTGCCAGCAGCTTGGGCGGAAGCTCCTACAATGAGCAGTTCTTC. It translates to CASSLGGSSYNEQFF. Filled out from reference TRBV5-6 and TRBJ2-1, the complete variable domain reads DAGVTQSPTHLIKTRGQQVTLRCSPKSGHDTVSWYQQALGQGPQFIFQYYEEEERQRGNFPDRFSGHQFPNYSSELNVNALLLGDSALYLCASSLGGSSYNEQFFGPGTRLTVL.

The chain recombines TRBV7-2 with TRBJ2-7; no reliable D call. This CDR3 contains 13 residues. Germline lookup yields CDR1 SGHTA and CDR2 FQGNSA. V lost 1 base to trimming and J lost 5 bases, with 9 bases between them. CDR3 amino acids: CASSLGRYHEQYF. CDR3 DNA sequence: TGTGCCAGCAGCTTAGGCCGGTACCACGAGCAGTACTTC.

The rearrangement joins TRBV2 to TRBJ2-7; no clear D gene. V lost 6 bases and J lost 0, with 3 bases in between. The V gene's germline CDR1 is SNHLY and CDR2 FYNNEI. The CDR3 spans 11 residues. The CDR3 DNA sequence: TGTGCCAGCAGCTACTCCTACGAGCAGTACTTC. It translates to CASSYSYEQYF.